A single sample gave rise to the 30 T cell receptor beta chains below, sequenced in a study of T cells after yellow fever vaccination. TCRdb re-called the 5' RACE reads with MiXCR, one entry per CDR3 protein. The repertoire holds 550,000 or so distinct CDR3 sequences, with around 21% as singletons. The source material was PBMCs, sampled 15 days after the yellow fever booster vaccination. The origin of the receptors is a man under 40 who received the YFV17D yellow fever vaccine.

The CDR3 here is CAISERGGSNTDTQYF. Written as DNA, the CDR3 is TGTGCCATCAGTGAGAGGGGGGGTTCTAACACAGATACGCAGTATTTT. The chain uses TRBV10-3 and TRBJ2-3, with a weak D call TRBD2 (7 bases). The CDR3 is 16 residues long. The germline gives CDR1 ENHRY, CDR2 SYGVKD. V lost 2 bases, J lost 2 bases, and 14 bases lay in between.

The chain uses TRBV20-1 and TRBJ1-5; D remains ambiguous. The germline V and J ends were trimmed by 0 bases and 6 bases, with 12 bases remaining between them. Germline V gives CDR1 DFQATT, CDR2 SNEGSKA (reference sequence). CDR3 length: 14 residues. Written as DNA, the CDR3 is TGCAGTGCTAGAGATCCAGGCGCCCTTCAGCCCCAGCATTTT. It encodes CSARDPGALQPQHF.

This chain uses TRBV3-1 with TRBJ2-5; the D is unclear. Trimming left V 1 base short and J 7 bases short, with 4 bases between. This CDR3 contains 11 residues. CDR1 and CDR2 (germline): LGHDT, YNNKEL (reference sequence). The CDR3 bases are TGTGCCAGCAGCCAAGCTGTGACCCAGTACTTC. This translates into CASSQAVTQYF.

The rearrangement links TRBV7-9 to TRBJ1-2; perhaps TRBD1 as D (5 bases). V was clipped by 3 bases and J by 2 bases, with 7 bases between them. The CDR3 extends over 13 amino acids. Germline V gene sequence: CDR1 SEHNR, CDR2 FQNEAQ (reference sequence). Written as DNA, the CDR3 is TGTGCCAGCAGCTTCCGGGACAACTATGGCTACACCTTC. Amino acids: CASSFRDNYGYTF.

This clonotype was picked up a small number of times. This rearrangement joins TRBV28 to TRBJ2-1, with a weak D call TRBD2 (6 bases). The CDR3 length is 15 residues. Germline CDR1 is MDHEN and CDR2 is SYDVKM. The V gene lost 6 bases and the J gene lost 9 bases, with 21 bases spanning the gap. CDR3 in DNA: TGTGCCAGCAGCCAGGTTTATCTTGCGGGAAGTGAGCAGTTCTTC. Its protein is CASSQVYLAGSEQFF.

V usage is TRBV30 and J usage is TRBJ2-7; D is unclear. The germline V gene has CDR1 GTSNPN and CDR2 SVGIG (reference sequence). The V end lost 0 bases, the J end lost 2 bases, and 2 bases lay between the germline ends. The CDR3 has 11 residues. CDR3 coding DNA: TGTGCCTGGAGTGTAACCTACGAGCAGTACTTC. Its protein is CAWSVTYEQYF.

This clonotype has just a few counts. This chain uses TRBV24-1 with TRBJ2-3, with D uncertain. Germline assignment: CDR1 KGHDR and CDR2 SFDVKD. With 3 bases removed from V and 6 bases from J, the gap between germline ends came to 15 bases. This CDR3 region has 15 residues. CDR3 coding DNA: TGTGCCACCAGTGATGGCGCCCGACCAAAGGATACGCAGTATTTT. It translates to CATSDGARPKDTQYF.

At least ten counts were recorded for this clonotype. V gene TRBV4-3 combines with J gene TRBJ2-2; possibly TRBD1 for D (6 bases). Trimming pared 2 bases from V and 1 base from J, leaving 11 bases between. The CDR3 has 16 residues. Germline CDR1 is LGHNA and CDR2 is YSLEER. This CDR3 reads CASSQPLGQNTGELFF. For the CDR3, the DNA is TGCGCCAGCAGCCAACCCCTGGGACAGAACACCGGGGAGCTGTTTTTT.

This clonotype has just a few counts. This chain links TRBV29-1 with TRBJ2-3; D is uncertain. Germline CDR1 is SQVTM and CDR2 is ANQGSEA. Trimming left V 8 bases short and J 6 bases short, with 9 bases between. The CDR3 length is 10 residues. CDR3 region: CSSLSDTQYF. As DNA, the CDR3 is TGCAGCTCCCTCTCTGATACGCAGTATTTT.

The CDR3 loop is CASSSLDGRETQYF. CDR3 nucleotide sequence: TGTGCCAGCAGTTCACTCGACGGAAGGGAGACCCAGTACTTC. J is TRBJ2-5 and V is TRBV28, with unresolved D. There are 14 residues in the CDR3. Germline V gives CDR1 MDHEN, CDR2 SYDVKM. Trimming took 4 bases from V and 5 from J, leaving 14 bases between them.

The chain carries TRBV7-8 and TRBJ2-7, with TRBD2 matching over 7 bases. Trimming took 1 base from V and 7 from J; bases not matched to a gene: 7. This CDR3 has 14 amino acids. Per germline, CDR1 SGHVS and CDR2 FQNEAQ. The CDR3 nucleotides are TGTGCCAGCAGCTTAGTCCAGCGGGGTGGGGAGCAGTACTTC. Translation gives CASSLVQRGGEQYF.

The gene calls are TRBV5-6 and TRBJ2-1; the match to TRBD1 covers 7 bases. Germline V CDR1 and CDR2: SGHDT, YYEEEE. V was pared by 5 bases and J by 5 bases, with 10 bases of the junction left unmatched. This CDR3 contains 15 residues. The CDR3 DNA is TGTGCCAGCAGATCTTGGACAGGCTTCAACAATGAGCAGTTCTTC. Translated, it gives CASRSWTGFNNEQFF.

This clonotype has more than one count but fewer than ten. This rearrangement joins TRBV20-1 to TRBJ1-2; 12 nucleotides align to TRBD1. V dropped 5 bases and J dropped 8; count of bases not matched to a gene: 12. Germline CDR1 reads DFQATT; CDR2 reads SNEGSKA (reference sequence). The CDR3 totals 15 residues. CDR3 sequence (DNA): TGCAGTGCTCGACTCCCGGGACAGGGGGCGGCAGGCTACACCTTC. This translates into CSARLPGQGAAGYTF.

This clonotype was picked up a small number of times. V is TRBV7-3 and J is TRBJ2-3; 12 positions match TRBD2. Germline CDR1 and CDR2: SGHTA and FQGTGA. This CDR3 comprises 18 residues. V shed 5 bases and J 2 bases; nucleotides not matched to a gene: 11. The CDR3 region is CASSPWASGRGTTDTQYF. The DNA for the CDR3 is TGTGCCAGCAGCCCCTGGGCTAGCGGGAGGGGCACCACAGATACGCAGTATTTT.

The DNA for the CDR3 is TGTGCCAGCAGCCGACAGGTAGAGACCCAGTACTTC. Its translation is CASSRQVETQYF. V and J are TRBV7-6 and TRBJ2-5, with a tentative D call TRBD1 (6 bases). Trimming cost V 5 bases and J 4 bases, with 8 bases left between them. In germline, CDR1 is SGHVS, CDR2 FNYEAQ. The CDR3 extends over 12 amino acids.

V gene TRBV10-3 combines with J gene TRBJ1-3; no reliable D call. The CDR3 covers 13 residues. V gave up 3 bases and J gave up 2 bases, with 5 bases separating them. Germline values: CDR1 ENHRY, CDR2 SYGVKD. CDR3 sequence: CAISDKAGNTIYF. The CDR3 nucleotides are TGTGCCATCAGTGACAAGGCTGGAAACACCATATATTTT.

This chain joins TRBV6-5 and TRBJ2-4; TRBD2 matches at 13 bases. V was clipped by 2 bases and J by 3 bases; unmatched bases: 10. Germline CDR1 reads MNHEY; CDR2 reads SVGAGI. The CDR3 length is 19 residues. The CDR3 loop reads CASSYTAGGTSGVKNIQYF. CDR3 in DNA: TGTGCCAGCAGTTACACAGCAGGAGGGACTAGCGGGGTCAAAAACATTCAGTACTTC.

V and J are TRBV7-6 and TRBJ2-1; tentative D call: TRBD2 (5 bases). From germline, CDR1 is SGHVS and CDR2 FNYEAQ. The CDR3 extends over 16 amino acids. V was cut by 0 bases and J by 5 bases, with 14 bases left in between. The CDR3 is CASSLATGNVNNEQFF. CDR3 in DNA: TGTGCCAGCAGCTTAGCTACGGGAAATGTGAACAATGAGCAGTTCTTC.

The V call is TRBV24-1, the J call TRBJ2-1, with 7 bases identical to TRBD2. CDR1 is KGHDR, CDR2 SFDVKD, per germline. The J segment lost 4 bases and the V segment lost 1 base, leaving 3 bases of the junction unmatched. CDR3 size: 15 residues. The CDR3 region has the DNA TGTGCCACCAGTGATTTCGGGAGGCAATACAATGAGCAGTTCTTC. Its protein is CATSDFGRQYNEQFF.

The table lists this clonotype with a few counts. DNA for the CDR3: TGTGCCAGCAGCCGGGTCAACCTCCTCGTTGATGAGCAGTTCTTC. Its protein is CASSRVNLLVDEQFF. The J gene is TRBJ2-1, the V gene TRBV5-6; D uncertain. The germline V gene has CDR1 SGHDT and CDR2 YYEEEE. Trimming took off 4 bases at V and 8 bases at J, with 19 bases between the two ends. There are 15 residues in the CDR3. Full variable domain (outside the CDR3, taken from reference TRBV5-6 and TRBJ2-1): DAGVTQSPTHLIKTRGQQVTLRCSPKSGHDTVSWYQQALGQGPQFIFQYYEEEERQRGNFPDRFSGHQFPNYSSELNVNALLLGDSALYLCASSRVNLLVDEQFFGPGTRLTVL.

The chain links TRBV14 to TRBJ2-5, with D uncertain. The CDR3 loop spans 13 amino acids. Trimming shortened V by 3 bases and J by 4 bases, and 9 bases separated the two germline ends. Germline CDR1 SGHDN, CDR2 FVKESK. The CDR3 here is CASSQQITETQYF. Written as DNA, the CDR3 is TGTGCCAGCAGCCAGCAGATCACAGAGACCCAGTACTTC. Full variable domain (rest looked up from reference TRBV14 and TRBJ2-5): EAGVTQFPSHSVIEKGQTVTLRCDPISGHDNLYWYRRVMGKEIKFLLHFVKESKQDESGMPNNRFLAERTGGTYSTLKVQPAELEDSGVYFCASSQQITETQYFGPGTRLLVL.

The chain has TRBV7-2 and TRBJ2-1, with D possibly being TRBD1 (6 bases). Germline loops: CDR1 SGHTA, CDR2 FQGNSA. The V end lost 10 bases, the J end lost 4 bases, and 17 bases lay between the germline ends. This CDR3 has 14 amino acids. The DNA for the CDR3 is TGTGCCACCCTGAGCAGGGGCAGGTACAATGAGCAGTTCTTC. Its protein product is CATLSRGRYNEQFF. The full variable domain, completed using reference TRBV7-2 and TRBJ2-1, is GAGVSQSPSNKVTEKGKDVELRCDPISGHTALYWYRQSLGQGLEFLIYFQGNSAPDKSGLPSDRFSAERTGGSVSTLTIQRTQQEDSAVYLCATLSRGRYNEQFFGPGTRLTVL.

This clonotype was detected a few times. The J gene is TRBJ2-5, the V gene TRBV6-5; 7 bases match TRBD1. CDR3 length: 14 amino acids. Germline trimming cut 2 bases from V and 4 bases from J; bases unmatched to any gene: 4. The germline V gene encodes CDR1 MNHEY and CDR2 SVGAGI. The CDR3 here is CASSYQGQRETQYF. CDR3 in DNA: TGTGCCAGCAGTTACCAGGGACAGCGAGAGACCCAGTACTTC.

The chain uses TRBV20-1 and TRBJ1-5; D gene uncertain. The germline V and J ends were trimmed by 1 base and 6 bases, with 16 bases remaining between them. Germline V gene sequence: CDR1 DFQATT, CDR2 SNEGSKA (reference sequence). CDR3 size: 15 residues. CDR3 region: CSARVSEGSGQPQHF. The CDR3 DNA reads as TGCAGTGCTAGAGTTTCGGAGGGATCGGGTCAGCCCCAGCATTTT.

This clonotype has a handful of counts. The chain employs TRBV5-1 and TRBJ1-6; TRBD1 might be the D (6 bases). V shed 0 bases and J shed 8 bases, with 12 bases lying between them. Germline lookup yields CDR1 SGHRS and CDR2 YFSETQ. CDR3 size: 15 residues. The CDR3 region has the DNA TGCGCCAGCAGCTTGGCGGGGAAGGGGGATTCACCCCTCCACTTT. Translated: CASSLAGKGDSPLHF. The full variable domain, rest sourced from reference TRBV5-1 and TRBJ1-6, is KAGVTQTPRYLIKTRGQQVTLSCSPISGHRSVSWYQQTPGQGLQFLFEYFSETQRNKGNFPGRFSGRQFSNSRSEMNVSTLELGDSALYLCASSLAGKGDSPLHFGNGTRLTVT.

This clonotype was recorded many times. The V and J genes are TRBV7-9 and TRBJ2-3, with a tentative D call TRBD2 (5 bases). In germline, CDR1 is SEHNR, CDR2 FQNEAQ (reference sequence). Trimming shortened V by 3 bases and J by 7 bases, and 14 bases separated the two germline ends. The CDR3 sequence is 14 residues long. The CDR3 region is CASSLAGGEYTQYF. The CDR3 DNA follows: TGTGCCAGCAGCTTGGCGGGCGGAGAATATACGCAGTATTTT.

The chain joins TRBV29-1 to TRBJ2-5; 7 bases fit TRBD2. J gave up 4 bases and V 4 bases, and 6 bases lay outside the gene matches. Germline loops: CDR1 SQVTM, CDR2 ANQGSEA. The CDR3 covers 13 residues. The CDR3, as DNA: TGCAGCGTTGGAAGGGGCGGGGGAGAGACCCAGTACTTC. Translation gives CSVGRGGGETQYF.

This clonotype was observed a handful of times. CDR3 sequence reads: CASSLIGLQNTGELFF. In nucleotides, the CDR3 is TGTGCCAGCAGTTTAATAGGCCTACAGAACACCGGGGAGCTGTTTTTT. The V gene is TRBV28, the J gene TRBJ2-2; no clear D gene. From germline, CDR1 is MDHEN and CDR2 SYDVKM. V lost 2 bases and J 1 base, leaving 11 bases between the germline ends. The CDR3 runs to 16 residues.

The chain has TRBV10-2 and TRBJ2-3; 9 nucleotides line up with TRBD2. The trim removed 6 bases at V and 0 bases at J, leaving 4 bases unmatched. The CDR3 has 15 amino acids. Germline CDR1 and CDR2: WSHSY and SAAADI. The CDR3 sequence: CASRLTSGSTDTQYF. CDR3 sequence (DNA): TGCGCCAGCAGGCTCACTAGCGGGAGCACAGATACGCAGTATTTT.

This clonotype was counted only a few times. This rearrangement joins TRBV5-1 to TRBJ2-7; 11 bases align to TRBD2. The length of the CDR3 is 18 residues. V dropped 1 base and J dropped 4; count of bases not matched to a gene: 13. CDR1 is SGHRS, CDR2 YFSETQ, per germline. The CDR3: CASSLNPPTSGSWYEQYF. The DNA of the CDR3 is TGCGCCAGCAGCTTGAATCCCCCCACTAGCGGGAGTTGGTACGAGCAGTACTTC.